This T cell receptor (beta chain) derives from a study of cytomegalovirus exposure and HLA in healthy donors. Whole-study context: One earlier analysis, a look at 180 million or so T cells, found some 100 million unique TCR beta sequences.

CDR1 is LGHNA, CDR2 YSLEER, per germline. The V gene end was trimmed by 0 bases and the J gene end by 3 bases; junction bases not matched to a gene: 4. There are 16 residues in the CDR3. Overall study results and limits: Common viral pathogens were later found to be apparently linked to several of the most significant clusters. With DRB1 most and HLA-C fewest, TCR association rates differed between HLA loci in a later analysis.

About this clone: The antigen is not known.

PCR employed 60 Vbeta and 13 Jbeta primers. The data were produced by immunoSEQ multiplex PCR, yet TCRdb's version contains in-frame clones alone and is incomplete. There are approximately 120,000 clones in the sample; 73% occur only once, and roughly 8% lies in the top ten. Sequencing input: PBMCs. The clonotype comes from a man aged 35 to 55 in good health and CMV-seronegative. V and J are TRBV4-3 and TRBJ1-2; 10 bases map to TRBD1. The CDR3 sequence is CASSQDMTGGYYGYTF. The CDR3 nucleotides read TGCGCCAGCAGCCAAGATATGACAGGGGGCTACTATGGCTACACCTTC.